Following are 16 T cell receptor beta chains from one sample sequenced in a study of identifying expanded T cells in peripheral blood. Sequencing used immunoSEQ multiplex PCR; TCRdb keeps in-frame clones, though not all of them. This sample has 100,000 to 150,000 clones; approximately 86% occur once, and the top ten carry 7.5% to 8.5%. Sequencing was performed on blood. These receptors were obtained from a person aged 18 to 75 in good health.

The chain uses TRBV5-1 and TRBJ2-1; D not resolved. Germline V lookup: CDR1 SGHRS, CDR2 YFSETQ. This CDR3 comprises 13 residues. Trimming cost V 7 bases and J 2 bases, with 10 bases left between them. The DNA for the CDR3 is TGCGCCAGCCGTAGGGATACCTACAATGAGCAGTTCTTC. Translating gives CASRRDTYNEQFF.

The chain is built from TRBV29-1 and TRBJ1-2; TRBD1 might be the D (5 bases). Germline assignment: CDR1 SQVTM and CDR2 ANQGSEA. Trimming took 4 bases from V and 3 from J, leaving 6 bases between them. This CDR3 spans 11 amino acids. In nucleotides, the CDR3 is TGCAGCGTTGCACAGGACTATGGCTACACCTTC. It is translated as CSVAQDYGYTF.

This clone has just one count. The V call is TRBV7-3, the J call TRBJ2-2; the match to TRBD2 covers 10 bases. This CDR3 comprises 17 residues. CDR1 SGHTA and CDR2 FQGTGA come from the germline V gene. The V and J ends lost 4 bases and 1 base, in that order; junction bases with no gene match: 6. The CDR3 nucleotides are TGTGCCAGCAGCTCGTTCGCTAGCGGGGGGAACACCGGGGAGCTGTTTTTT. Its protein product is CASSSFASGGNTGELFF. The variable domain in full, completed from reference TRBV7-3 and TRBJ2-2, reads GAGVSQTPSNKVTEKGKYVELRCDPISGHTALYWYRQSLGQGPEFLIYFQGTGAADDSGLPNDRFFAVRPEGSVSTLKIQRTERGDSAVYLCASSSFASGGNTGELFFGEGSRLTVL.

Worth noting for this clone: Other nucleotide sequences in the sample specify the same CDR3. V is TRBV6-1 and J is TRBJ1-5, with D possibly TRBD1 on 5 matching bases. This CDR3 comprises 13 residues. The V end lost 3 bases, the J end lost 6 bases, and 9 bases lay between the germline ends. Per the germline V gene, CDR1 is MNHNS and CDR2 is SASEGT. CDR3 loop: CASSEGPGQPQHF. CDR3 nucleotides: TGTGCCAGCAGTGAGGGACCGGGTCAGCCCCAGCATTTT.

The V call is TRBV7-2, the J call TRBJ2-7, with TRBD2 matching over 13 bases. The CDR3 extends over 15 amino acids. The J segment lost 5 bases and the V segment lost 5 bases, leaving 6 bases of the junction unmatched. Germline CDR1 SGHTA, CDR2 FQGNSA. This CDR3 is CASSPTSGGDHEQYF. DNA of the CDR3: TGTGCCAGCAGCCCTACTAGCGGGGGGGATCACGAGCAGTACTTC.

The chain carries TRBV4-1 and TRBJ2-1; TRBD2 might be the D (5 bases). This CDR3 is built from 17 residues. The V gene lost 4 bases and the J gene lost 6 bases, with 22 bases spanning the gap. Germline V gives CDR1 MGHRA, CDR2 YSYEKL. For the CDR3, the DNA is TGCGCCAGCAGCCGAGCCGGACTTGTAGTTGGACCCAATGAGCAGTTCTTC. The encoded protein is CASSRAGLVVGPNEQFF.

Details on this clone: The junction and the germline gene differ at one end; a read error may be behind it. This chain links TRBV28 with TRBJ1-1; possible D gene TRBD1, 5 bases. The CDR3 sequence is 13 residues long. In germline, CDR1 is MDHEN, CDR2 SYDVKM. The CDR3 nucleotides read TGTGCCAGCAGTTTTGGGGGGACCCCGCAATCTCTCTTT. It is translated as CASSFGGTPQSLF.

This chain links TRBV14 with TRBJ2-7; no reliable D call. Germline-derived CDR1 and CDR2 are SGHDN and FVKESK. The CDR3 runs to 14 residues. Deletions cut 1 base from V and 4 bases from J, with 11 bases between. CDR3 protein: CASSQVLNHYEQYF. The CDR3 DNA follows: TGTGCCAGCAGCCAAGTGCTCAACCATTACGAGCAGTACTTC. Full variable domain (missing parts from reference TRBV14 and TRBJ2-7): EAGVTQFPSHSVIEKGQTVTLRCDPISGHDNLYWYRRVMGKEIKFLLHFVKESKQDESGMPNNRFLAERTGGTYSTLKVQPAELEDSGVYFCASSQVLNHYEQYFGPGTRLTVT.

The chain is built from TRBV10-2 and TRBJ2-1; 11 bases are a match to TRBD2. This CDR3 comprises 15 residues. Germline CDR1 reads WSHSY; CDR2 reads SAAADI. V lost 6 bases and J lost 3; bases outside the gene matches: 4. In nucleotides, the CDR3 is TGCGCCAGCAGATCGGGACTAGCGGACTACAATGAGCAGTTCTTC. This encodes CASRSGLADYNEQFF.

This chain links TRBV28 with TRBJ2-5, with 11 bases lining up with TRBD2. Trimming removed 7 bases from V and 2 bases from J; junction bases left unmatched: 15. Germline V lookup: CDR1 MDHEN, CDR2 SYDVKM. This CDR3 is built from 18 residues. The DNA of the CDR3 is TGTGCCAGCACTCCTACACTAGCGGGAGATGGCCAACAAGAGACCCAGTACTTC. It encodes CASTPTLAGDGQQETQYF.

The chain employs TRBV18 and TRBJ1-2, with D unclear. V was cut by 6 bases and J by 2 bases, with 13 bases left in between. Germline lookup yields CDR1 KGHSH and CDR2 LQKENI. This CDR3 has 14 residues. The CDR3 loop reads CASSLSEMNYGYTF. CDR3 sequence (DNA): TGTGCCAGCTCCCTCTCGGAGATGAACTATGGCTACACCTTC.

This clone was seen only once. The gene calls are TRBV2 and TRBJ2-7, with D possibly matching TRBD2 (5 bases). Per germline, CDR1 SNHLY and CDR2 FYNNEI. There are 13 residues in the CDR3. The V gene lost 7 bases and the J gene lost 0 bases, with 10 bases spanning the gap. For the CDR3, the DNA is TGTGCCAGCAAGAAGGGAGTCTCCTACGAGCAGTACTTC. It is translated as CASKKGVSYEQYF.

The V gene is TRBV28, the J gene TRBJ1-4; TRBD1 matches at 9 bases. Germline values: CDR1 MDHEN, CDR2 SYDVKM. Trimming removed 3 bases from V and 8 bases from J; junction bases left unmatched: 10. CDR3 length: 16 residues. CDR3 loop: CASSFLGQGIGEKLFF. The CDR3 DNA follows: TGTGCCAGCAGTTTTTTGGGACAGGGTATTGGAGAAAAACTGTTTTTT.

The chain has TRBV27 and TRBJ2-7; possible D gene TRBD2, 6 bases. Germline V lookup: CDR1 MNHEY, CDR2 SMNVEV (reference sequence). This CDR3 region has 13 residues. V was pared by 8 bases and J by 2 bases, with 13 bases between. CDR3 region: CASGGTVTYEQYF. CDR3 nucleotide sequence: TGTGCCAGCGGGGGGACGGTCACCTACGAGCAGTACTTC.

This clone was detected a few times. The chain carries TRBV2 and TRBJ2-3; 12 positions match TRBD2. CDR1 and CDR2 (germline): SNHLY, FYNNEI. J gave up 0 bases and V 0 bases, and 1 base lay outside the gene matches. CDR3 size: 17 residues. In DNA form, the CDR3 reads TGTGCCAGCAGTGAAGCTGGACTAGCGGGGAGCACAGATACGCAGTATTTT. Amino acid sequence: CASSEAGLAGSTDTQYF.

This chain uses TRBV5-1 with TRBJ1-1, with D possibly matching TRBD1 (6 bases). Germline CDR1 is SGHRS and CDR2 is YFSETQ. The CDR3 length is 15 residues. V gave up 4 bases and J gave up 1 base, with 14 bases separating them. The CDR3 loop is CASSPDGRGNTEAFF. CDR3 nucleotide sequence: TGCGCCAGCAGCCCGGACGGCAGGGGGAACACTGAAGCTTTCTTT. Combining the CDR3 with reference TRBV5-1 and TRBJ1-1 gives the whole variable domain KAGVTQTPRYLIKTRGQQVTLSCSPISGHRSVSWYQQTPGQGLQFLFEYFSETQRNKGNFPGRFSGRQFSNSRSEMNVSTLELGDSALYLCASSPDGRGNTEAFFGQGTRLTVV.